Presented here are 27 T cell receptor beta chains from one specimen sequenced in a study of blood T cell repertoires in COVID-19 (dated by TCRdb to the early 2020s). To prepare the library, the immunoSEQ multiplex PCR assay was applied. Drawn from immuneACCESS, this table holds only the in-frame rearrangements with V and J called that TCRdb kept. Clones are partly lost; checked studies trace under half to an unresolved V gene and leave the rest unexplained. The sample includes around 400,000 clones, with 75% to 90% observed a single time. The ten largest clonotypes hold approximately 5% of the sample. Sequenced input: PBMCs or T cells enriched from blood (not recorded which). These receptors were collected from a woman aged 45-59 years who had recovered from COVID-19.

V and J are TRBV2 and TRBJ1-2; 7 bases map to TRBD1. The J segment lost 5 bases and the V segment lost 6 bases, leaving 12 bases of the junction unmatched. Germline V gene data show CDR1 as SNHLY and CDR2 as FYNNEI. The CDR3 runs to 15 residues. For the CDR3, the DNA is TGTGCCAGCAGCTCAGAGGGAAGGGGGCCGTATGGCTACACCTTC. Translating gives CASSSEGRGPYGYTF. Together with reference TRBV2 and TRBJ1-2, the CDR3 gives the full variable domain: EPEVTQTPSHQVTQMGQEVILRCVPISNHLYFYWYRQILGQKVEFLVSFYNNEISEKSEIFDDQFSVERPDGSNFTLKIRSTKLEDSAMYFCASSSEGRGPYGYTFGSGTRLTVV.

This clone was picked up many times. The rearrangement links TRBV10-3 to TRBJ2-2, with TRBD1 as a possible D gene (5 bases). CDR1 ENHRY and CDR2 SYGVKD come from the germline V gene. The CDR3 is 12 amino acids. This chain's CDR3 is CAFVGLTGELFF. The DNA for the CDR3 is TGTGCTTTCGTGGGGCTCACCGGGGAGCTGTTTTTT.

J is TRBJ1-4 and V is TRBV25-1, with TRBD1 identical over 7 bases. Trimming took 6 bases from V and 8 from J; bases not matched to a gene: 6. Per germline, CDR1 MGHDK and CDR2 SYGVNS. The CDR3 is made up of 13 amino acids. This CDR3 reads CASSGTVGEKLFF. The CDR3 DNA sequence: TGTGCCAGCAGCGGGACAGTTGGCGAAAAACTGTTTTTT. Full variable domain (missing parts from reference TRBV25-1 and TRBJ1-4): EADIYQTPRYLVIGTGKKITLECSQTMGHDKMYWYQQDPGMELHLIHYSYGVNSTEKGDLSSESTVSRIRTEHFPLTLESARPSHTSQYLCASSGTVGEKLFFGSGTQLSVL.

The chain joins TRBV21-1 to TRBJ2-3; TRBD2 is the table's D call and was not checked against the DNA. TRBV21-1 has pseudogene status. CDR3 size: 17 residues. The CDR3: CASSKSGTPHSTDTQYF. CDR3 bases: TGTGCCAGCAGCAAATCCGGGACTCCCCATAGCACAGATACGCAGTATTTT.

This clone was counted a single time. The J gene is TRBJ1-1, the V gene TRBV7-2; possible D gene TRBD1, 5 bases. Germline CDR1 SGHTA, CDR2 FQGNSA. V was cut by 2 bases and J by 11 bases, with 21 bases left in between. The CDR3 has 15 amino acids. The CDR3: CASSLSYHTGEDAFF. In DNA, the CDR3 is TGTGCCAGCAGCTTAAGCTATCACACAGGCGAGGATGCTTTCTTT. The whole variable domain, filled in from reference TRBV7-2 and TRBJ1-1, reads GAGVSQSPSNKVTEKGKDVELRCDPISGHTALYWYRQSLGQGLEFLIYFQGNSAPDKSGLPSDRFSAERTGGSVSTLTIQRTQQEDSAVYLCASSLSYHTGEDAFFGQGTRLTVV.

This rearrangement joins TRBV11-1 to TRBJ1-1; possible D gene TRBD1, 6 bases. The length of the CDR3 is 15 residues. CDR1 and CDR2 from the germline V gene are SGHAT and FQDESV (reference sequence). Trimming removed 0 bases at V and 4 bases at J, with 12 bases between. The CDR3 reads CASSLARGAVTEAFF. CDR3 DNA sequence: TGTGCCAGCAGCTTAGCCCGGGGGGCGGTCACTGAAGCTTTCTTT.

The J gene is TRBJ2-1, the V gene TRBV30; 11 nucleotides align to TRBD1. The CDR3 covers 13 residues. Germline CDR1 GTSNPN, CDR2 SVGIG (reference sequence). V gave up 5 bases and J gave up 7 bases; unmatched junction bases: 4. The CDR3 region is CAWGTGGWNEQFF. The CDR3 DNA reads as TGTGCCTGGGGGACAGGGGGTTGGAATGAGCAGTTCTTC.

This chain joins TRBV30 and TRBJ2-3, with TRBD2 as a possible D gene (6 bases). The germline V and J ends were trimmed by 0 bases and 4 bases, with 14 bases remaining between them. The germline gives CDR1 GTSNPN, CDR2 SVGIG (reference sequence). This CDR3 is 15 amino acids long. The CDR3 DNA reads TGTGCCTGGAGTGTAGCAAGCGGGTGGGCAGATACGCAGTATTTT. Translating gives CAWSVASGWADTQYF.

This clone has more than one count but fewer than ten. V gene TRBV4-3 combines with J gene TRBJ1-4; 7 bases match TRBD1. Trimming removed 1 base from V and 0 bases from J; junction bases left unmatched: 5. The germline gives CDR1 LGHNA, CDR2 YSLEER. The CDR3 runs to 17 residues. The CDR3 region is CASSQGGGFTTNEKLFF. As DNA, the CDR3 is TGCGCCAGCAGCCAAGGAGGGGGCTTCACAACTAATGAAAAACTGTTTTTT.

The rearrangement uses TRBV3-1 (or the pseudogene TRBV3-2) and TRBJ2-3; D is unclear. The CDR3 contains 13 residues. Trimming removed 4 bases from V and 3 bases from J, with 8 bases in between. Germline V lookup: CDR1 LGHDT, CDR2 YNNKEL (reference sequence). The CDR3 sequence is CASSPPFTDTQYF. The DNA of the CDR3 is TGTGCCAGCAGCCCTCCTTTTACAGATACGCAGTATTTT.

V usage is TRBV30 and J usage is TRBJ1-1, with D perhaps TRBD1 (5 bases). The V and J ends lost 3 bases and 5 bases respectively, with 19 bases between them. Germline assignment: CDR1 GTSNPN and CDR2 SVGIG (reference sequence). The CDR3 spans 15 residues. CDR3 protein: CAWRDGGTWRTEAFF. Written as DNA, the CDR3 is TGTGCCTGGAGGGACGGCGGGACTTGGAGGACTGAAGCTTTCTTT.

This chain joins TRBV24-1 and TRBJ2-1; 12 bases are a match to TRBD2. Germline CDR1 is KGHDR and CDR2 is SFDVKD. The junction had 5 bases not matched to a gene; V was cut back by 2 bases and J by 7 bases. The CDR3 sequence is 16 residues long. CDR3 bases: TGTGCCACCAGTGATTCTAGCGGGGGGGCCTTGAATGAGCAGTTCTTC. It yields the protein CATSDSSGGALNEQFF.

The chain recombines TRBV7-2 with TRBJ1-2; 8 bases map to TRBD1. V trimming: 1 base; J trimming: 6 bases; junction bases outside the gene matches: 10. This CDR3 is built from 16 residues. CDR1 is SGHTA and CDR2 is FQGNSA in the germline V gene. Here the CDR3 reads CASSLGGGPGGNGYTF. In DNA form, the CDR3 reads TGTGCCAGCAGCTTAGGAGGAGGTCCAGGGGGCAATGGCTACACCTTC.

The chain carries TRBV9 and TRBJ1-1; 9 nucleotides align to TRBD1. The trim removed 1 base at V and 1 base at J, leaving 11 bases unmatched. Germline assignment: CDR1 SGDLS and CDR2 YYNGEE. This CDR3 has 18 residues. This CDR3 is CASSVLTGQGFENTEAFF. As DNA, the CDR3 is TGTGCCAGCAGCGTACTTACGGGACAGGGCTTTGAGAACACTGAAGCTTTCTTT.

This clone was counted once. The chain combines TRBV6-2 or TRBV6-3 with TRBJ1-3, with a tentative D call TRBD1 (6 bases). From germline, CDR1 is MNHEY and CDR2 SVGEGT. Deletions cut 0 bases from V and 0 bases from J, with 18 bases between. The CDR3 spans 19 residues. Written as DNA, the CDR3 is TGTGCCAGCAGTTACTCGGCGCGGGGGGCTGGACGCTCTGGAAACACCATATATTTT. Protein product: CASSYSARGAGRSGNTIYF.

The gene calls are TRBV18 and TRBJ2-7, with 10 bases aligning to TRBD1. Germline CDR1 reads KGHSH; CDR2 reads LQKENI. CDR3 length: 16 residues. V dropped 0 bases and J dropped 2; count of bases not matched to a gene: 4. The CDR3 here is CASSPPRGQGTYEQYF. DNA of the CDR3: TGTGCCAGCTCACCACCCCGGGGACAGGGGACCTACGAGCAGTACTTC.

The chain links TRBV6-5 to TRBJ2-7; the D gene is possibly TRBD2 (6 bases). The CDR3 loop spans 15 amino acids. Trimming pared 5 bases from V and 0 bases from J, leaving 14 bases between. Germline-derived CDR1 and CDR2 are MNHEY and SVGAGI. Here the CDR3 DNA reads TGTGCCAGCAGTCCCGGGGGTATTAGCTCCTACGAGCAGTACTTC. It specifies CASSPGGISSYEQYF.

The rearrangement uses TRBV14 and TRBJ2-7; 8 bases map to TRBD1. CDR3 size: 14 residues. Germline values: CDR1 SGHDN, CDR2 FVKESK. Losses at the gene ends were 0 bases for V and 2 bases for J; bases not matched to a gene: 0. The CDR3 sequence is CASSQEDRAYEQYF. The CDR3 coding sequence is TGTGCCAGCAGCCAAGAGGACAGGGCCTACGAGCAGTACTTC.

This chain joins TRBV6-2 or TRBV6-3 and TRBJ2-6; a possible D gene is TRBD1 (6 bases). Looked up from germline, CDR1 is MNHEY and CDR2 is SVGEGT. The V end was cut by 4 bases, the J end by 0 bases, with 16 bases between. The CDR3 loop spans 18 amino acids. DNA of the CDR3: TGTGCCAGCAGTTCTGAGAGCAGGGGACGCTCTGGGGCCAACGTCCTGACTTTC. Translated: CASSSESRGRSGANVLTF.

This clone was recorded once. This rearrangement joins TRBV6-5 to TRBJ1-1; D is possibly TRBD1 (5 bases). The CDR3 sequence is 14 residues long. The V and J ends lost 2 bases and 1 base respectively, with 8 bases between them. The germline CDR1 and CDR2 sequences are MNHEY and SVGAGI. The CDR3 nucleotides are TGTGCCAGCAGTTACGCCGACAGGAACACTGAAGCTTTCTTT. This encodes CASSYADRNTEAFF.

This clone was seen only once. The chain combines TRBV3-1 (or the pseudogene TRBV3-2) with TRBJ1-2, with D unresolved. This CDR3 has 15 residues. V dropped 4 bases and J dropped 7 bases, with 19 bases sitting between them. Germline lookup yields CDR1 LGHDT and CDR2 YNNKEL (reference sequence). CDR3: CASSPTVSQELGYTF. The CDR3 DNA reads TGTGCCAGCAGCCCCACAGTGTCTCAAGAGCTTGGCTACACCTTC.

The chain joins TRBV5-1 to TRBJ2-2; 10 bases are shared with TRBD2. V lost 6 bases and J lost 3; bases outside the gene matches: 5. The CDR3 is made up of 15 amino acids. Germline values: CDR1 SGHRS, CDR2 YFSETQ. The CDR3 DNA follows: TGCGCCAGCATGTCTAGCGGGGGTTACACCGGGGAGCTGTTTTTT. Encoded protein: CASMSSGGYTGELFF.

The rearrangement joins TRBV2 to TRBJ2-3; no definite D call. Per germline, CDR1 SNHLY and CDR2 FYNNEI. The CDR3 has 14 amino acids. V was pared by 0 bases and J by 3 bases, with 7 bases between. CDR3 amino acids: CASSEALATDTQYF. The CDR3 DNA reads as TGTGCCAGCAGTGAAGCGCTGGCAACAGATACGCAGTATTTT. The whole variable domain, filled in from reference TRBV2 and TRBJ2-3, reads EPEVTQTPSHQVTQMGQEVILRCVPISNHLYFYWYRQILGQKVEFLVSFYNNEISEKSEIFDDQFSVERPDGSNFTLKIRSTKLEDSAMYFCASSEALATDTQYFGPGTRLTVL.

This clone showed up just a few times. The chain links TRBV4-1 to TRBJ1-5, with D uncertain. This CDR3 spans 13 amino acids. The germline V and J ends were trimmed by 1 base and 6 bases, with 7 bases remaining between them. Looked up from germline, CDR1 is MGHRA and CDR2 is YSYEKL. The DNA of the CDR3 is TGCGCCAGCAGCCAAGTTGCAGGTCAGCCCCAGCATTTT. Encoded protein: CASSQVAGQPQHF.

On this clone: Different DNA sequences within this sample yield the same CDR3. The chain combines TRBV7-3 with TRBJ1-1, with 8 bases lining up with TRBD1. Germline V gene data show CDR1 as SGHTA and CDR2 as FQGTGA. J gave up 8 bases and V 0 bases, and 2 bases lay outside the gene matches. The CDR3 sequence is 13 residues long. The CDR3 sequence: CASSLTPGGEAFF. The CDR3 nucleotides are TGTGCCAGCAGCTTAACCCCAGGGGGCGAAGCTTTCTTT.

This clone came up once. CDR3 in amino acids: CSVGGQNSLSEAFF. CDR3 coding DNA: TGCAGCGTTGGGGGACAGAATTCTCTATCTGAAGCTTTCTTT. The J gene is TRBJ1-1, the V gene TRBV29-1; TRBD1 matches 7 bases. The CDR3 covers 14 residues. V lost 4 bases to trimming and J lost 6 bases; unmatched junction nucleotides: 11. In germline, CDR1 is SQVTM, CDR2 ANQGSEA.

The chain uses TRBV2 and TRBJ1-2, with 7 nucleotides matching TRBD1. V shed 10 bases, J shed 3 bases, and the junction held 11 bases outside the gene matches. This CDR3 contains 14 residues. CDR1 and CDR2 (germline): SNHLY, FYNNEI. In DNA, the CDR3 is TGTGCCATCGCCCGGGACAGATACGACTATGGCTACACCTTC. Residues: CAIARDRYDYGYTF.